The 2 T cell receptor beta chains below come from one sample, sequenced in a study of cytomegalovirus exposure and HLA in healthy donors. The PCR was carried out with 60 Vbeta primers and 13 Jbeta primers. TCRdb's table, derived via immunoSEQ multiplex PCR, lists solely in-frame clones and lacks some. The profile covers around 280,000 clones, with roughly 90% appearing a single time and more than 2% taken by the ten largest. Material: PBMCs. The receptors were sampled from a woman aged 18-29 years in good health and CMV-seronegative.

The chain links TRBV7-9 to TRBJ1-4, with 7 bases fitting TRBD1. The CDR3 runs to 16 residues. J was trimmed by 8 bases and V by 3 bases; bases with no gene match: 12. From germline, CDR1 is SEHNR and CDR2 FQNEAQ (reference sequence). CDR3 DNA: TGTGCCAGCAGCTTCTTTCAGGGGGGCAATTGGGAAAAACTGTTTTTT. This gives the protein CASSFFQGGNWEKLFF.

The V gene is TRBV5-1, the J gene TRBJ2-5, with D tentatively TRBD1 (5 bases). The CDR3 length is 14 residues. The germline V gene has CDR1 SGHRS and CDR2 YFSETQ. The V and J ends lost 5 bases and 4 bases respectively, with 15 bases between them. CDR3 loop: CASRPNQGRETQYF. CDR3 in DNA: TGCGCCAGCAGGCCGAACCAGGGTCGAGAGACCCAGTACTTC. The variable domain in full, completed from reference TRBV5-1 and TRBJ2-5, reads KAGVTQTPRYLIKTRGQQVTLSCSPISGHRSVSWYQQTPGQGLQFLFEYFSETQRNKGNFPGRFSGRQFSNSRSEMNVSTLELGDSALYLCASRPNQGRETQYFGPGTRLLVL.